This TCR beta chain was identified during a study of T cell repertoires in cytomegalovirus infection. The CDR3 sequence is 12 residues long. Trimming removed 8 bases at V and 2 bases at J, with 10 bases between. Germline V gene data show CDR1 as ENHRY and CDR2 as SYGVKD. One entry per CDR3 protein results from TCRdb running MiXCR on the reads. Among some 220,000 distinct CDR3 sequences, about 7% were seen once, and the ten largest hold around 6%. This sequence was found in a human donor in good health (CMV status not recorded). Some clones in this sample may be carry-over from other donors' samples. The specimen was PBMCs. J is TRBJ2-7 and V is TRBV10-3, with D hard to call. The CDR3 nucleotides are TGTGCCATCCGGCCGGAGACCTACGAGCAGTACTTC. This sequence encodes CAIRPETYEQYF.